Listed below are T cell receptor beta chains from one sample, sequenced in a study of blood T cell repertoires in COVID-19. Assay used: immunoSEQ multiplex PCR; TCRdb lists only in-frame clones, some missing. Among around 120,000 clones listed, roughly nine tenths were seen once. The sequenced sample was peripheral blood. Receptors were obtained from a woman aged 80 or older with acute or convalescent COVID-19. CDR3s include the opening cysteine and the closing phenylalanine or tryptophan. A D gene is named only where the DNA matches it firmly. Not all rows give a size; the values are once, few, many and, for expanded clones, a class.

abundance	d_gene	v_gene	j_gene	CDR3nt	CDR3aa
.	.	TRBV5-1	TRBJ2-3	TGCGCCAGCAGCTTTGGGGGGGCAACTTTCACAGATACGCAGTATTTT	CASSFGGATFTDTQYF
.	TRBD2	TRBV2	TRBJ2-3	TGTGCCAGCAGTGAAGCGCTTCTGAGCGGGGGGGCGAACGGGGGCACAGATACGCAGTATTTT	CASSEALLSGGANGGTDTQYF
.	TRBD1	TRBV30	TRBJ1-6	TGTGCCTGGAGCGCCGGACAGGGGAATAATTCACCCCTCCACTTT	CAWSAGQGNNSPLHF
.	TRBD2	TRBV7-2	TRBJ2-7	TGTGCCAGCAGCATCGGCGGGGGGTTCTTGCTGTACGAGCAGTACTTC	CASSIGGGFLLYEQYF
.	.	TRBV7-2	TRBJ1-2	TGTGCCAGCAGCTTAGCGTTGACCGAAACAGGGCCGGGCGGCTACACCTTC	CASSLALTETGPGGYTF
.	.	TRBV1	TRBJ1-1	TGCACCAGCAGACAAGTCCCAGGGGGTAACACTGAAGCTTTCTTT	CTSRQVPGGNTEAFF
few	TRBD1	TRBV5-4	TRBJ1-2	TGTGCCAGCAGTCCGGACAGGAGCTATGGCTACACCTTC	CASSPDRSYGYTF
.	TRBD2	TRBV7-6	TRBJ2-2	TGTGCCAGCAGCTTAAGGGCGGGGGGGCGGGCCGGGGAGCTGTTTTTT	CASSLRAGGRAGELFF
once	.	TRBV28	TRBJ2-4	TGTGCCAGCAGTTTAACAGGGTCATTAGCCAAAAACATTCAGTACTTC	CASSLTGSLAKNIQYF
.	.	TRBV5-1	TRBJ2-3	TGCGCCAGCAGCTTCGACAGTACAATTTCGGATACGCAGTATTTT	CASSFDSTISDTQYF
once	TRBD2	TRBV19	TRBJ2-7	TGTGCCAGTAGTGCCACTAGCGGGGGGGCCGATCTGAGCTCCTACGAGCAGTACTTC	CASSATSGGADLSSYEQYF
.	TRBD1	TRBV6-5	TRBJ1-1	TGTGCCAGCATTAGAGGGGGCTGGGCTGAAGCTTTCTTT	CASIRGGWAEAFF
.	.	TRBV7-9	TRBJ2-7	TGTGCCAGCAGCTTAGGTGCGTGGGGGGGCCTTAGCTACGAGCAGTACTTC	CASSLGAWGGLSYEQYF
.	.	TRBV3-1/TRBV3-2	TRBJ2-6	TGTGCCAGCAGCCCGAGGGGTACAGGGGACTTCTCTGGGGCCAACGTCCTGACTTTC	CASSPRGTGDFSGANVLTF
few	.	TRBV6-6	TRBJ1-2	TGTGCCAGCAGTTTAAACAGGGTTTCCAACTATGGCTACACCTTC	CASSLNRVSNYGYTF
.	TRBD2	TRBV27	TRBJ2-5	TGTGCCAGCAGTCAAAAGGGACTAGCGGGACTGTACCAAGAGACCCAGTACTTC	CASSQKGLAGLYQETQYF
once	TRBD1	TRBV19	TRBJ2-3	TGTGCCAGTACCCGGACAGGCGGCACAGATACGCAGTATTTT	CASTRTGGTDTQYF
.	TRBD1	TRBV2	TRBJ1-1	TGTGCCAGCAGATACACAGGGGGCACTGAAGCTTTCTTT	CASRYTGGTEAFF
.	.	TRBV4-1	TRBJ1-2	TGCGCCAGCAGCCAAGATCCCACGGGTGGCTACACCTTC	CASSQDPTGGYTF
.	.	TRBV10-3	TRBJ2-7	TGTGCCATCAGTTACAGGAACTCCTACGAGCAGTACTTC	CAISYRNSYEQYF
.	.	TRBV15	TRBJ1-2	TGTGCCACCAGCAGAGATCTGAGGGGGAGCTATGGCTACACCTTC	CATSRDLRGSYGYTF
.	.	TRBV18	TRBJ1-2	TGTGCCAGCTCACCACCGCTGGGGGCAAACTATGGCTACACCTTC	CASSPPLGANYGYTF
.	TRBD2	TRBV11-2	TRBJ2-1	TGTGCCAGCAGCTTCCTTCCCAGACTAGCGGGGGTTCATGGGGAGCAGTTCTTC	CASSFLPRLAGVHGEQFF
.	.	TRBV6-5	TRBJ1-2	TGTGCCAGCAGCCCCAAGCCTCGGTCCAACTATGGCTACACCTTC	CASSPKPRSNYGYTF
.	TRBD1	TRBV6-6	TRBJ1-5	TGTGCCAGCAGCAACCCTGTCGACAGGGTGGTCCAGCCCCAGCATTTT	CASSNPVDRVVQPQHF
.	TRBD1	TRBV7-9	TRBJ2-7	TGTGCCAGCAGCAAAGCAGATATCTCGGGACAGAGATACGAGCAGTACTTC	CASSKADISGQRYEQYF
.	TRBD2	TRBV6-2/TRBV6-3	TRBJ2-3	TGTGCCAGCAGTTTCCCACTAGCGGGGTTCGCAGATACGCAGTATTTT	CASSFPLAGFADTQYF
.	.	TRBV15	TRBJ1-6	TGTGCCACCAGAAAACTGCCGGGATCACCCCTCCACTTT	CATRKLPGSPLHF
.	TRBD1	TRBV5-3	TRBJ1-5	TGTGCCAGAAGCCCAACAGGGGCTTGGGTTCAGCCCCAGCATTTT	CARSPTGAWVQPQHF
.	TRBD2	TRBV5-4	TRBJ2-7	TGTGCCAGCAGCCAGACTAGCGGGGACCACGAGCAGTACTTC	CASSQTSGDHEQYF
once	.	TRBV12-3/TRBV12-4	TRBJ1-2	TGTGCCAGCATGGGAGAGGGAACTGGCACCTTC	CASMGEGTGTF
.	.	TRBV14	TRBJ2-1	TGTGCCAGCAGCCAAGCGGGGGTCCTACATGAGCAGTTCTTC	CASSQAGVLHEQFF
.	TRBD1	TRBV10-3	TRBJ1-1	TGTGCCATCAGTGAGCCCAGACAGGGATCCAACACTGAAGCTTTCTTT	CAISEPRQGSNTEAFF
.	TRBD1	TRBV18	TRBJ1-2	TGTGCCAGCTCACCACCAGGGACAGGGGGCAACTATGGCTACACCTTC	CASSPPGTGGNYGYTF
.	TRBD1	TRBV28	TRBJ1-6	TGTGCCAGCGGGGACAGCGCCTATAATTCACCCCTCCACTTT	CASGDSAYNSPLHF
.	.	TRBV4-1	TRBJ1-3	TGCGCCAGCAGCCAAGATGGGACATACTCTGGAAACACCATATATTTT	CASSQDGTYSGNTIYF
.	TRBD2	TRBV6-6	TRBJ2-1	TGTGCCAGCAGTTACTCGAGCGGGGGGGTTCGCAATGAGCAGTTCTTC	CASSYSSGGVRNEQFF
.	.	TRBV6-5	TRBJ2-1	TGTGCCAGCAGCCAGGGGAATGAGCAGTTCTTC	CASSQGNEQFF
.	.	TRBV2	TRBJ2-3	TGTGCCAGCAGGCGGGGCCCGAACACAGATACGCAGTATTTT	CASRRGPNTDTQYF
.	TRBD1	TRBV5-6	TRBJ1-2	TGTGCCAGCAGCTTGGAACAACAGGGGGCGCTTGCCTATGGCTACACCTTC	CASSLEQQGALAYGYTF
.	.	TRBV5-6	TRBJ1-6	TGTGCCAGCAGCCCACTCAATAATTCACCCCTCCACTTT	CASSPLNNSPLHF
.	.	TRBV11-3	TRBJ2-3	TGTGCCAGCAGCCGGAGGGGCCCATCTACTTACACAGATACGCAGTATTTT	CASSRRGPSTYTDTQYF
.	.	TRBV29-1	TRBJ2-5	TGCAGCGTCCCGGTCATAGAGACCCAGTACTTC	CSVPVIETQYF
.	.	TRBV19	TRBJ1-6	TGTGCCAGTAGCTCTTCAGGGGTCTATAATTCACCCCTCCACTTT	CASSSSGVYNSPLHF
.	.	TRBV6-5	TRBJ2-1	TGTGCCAGCAGTTACGGGCGGGGAGGCGCTTACAATGAGCAGTTCTTC	CASSYGRGGAYNEQFF